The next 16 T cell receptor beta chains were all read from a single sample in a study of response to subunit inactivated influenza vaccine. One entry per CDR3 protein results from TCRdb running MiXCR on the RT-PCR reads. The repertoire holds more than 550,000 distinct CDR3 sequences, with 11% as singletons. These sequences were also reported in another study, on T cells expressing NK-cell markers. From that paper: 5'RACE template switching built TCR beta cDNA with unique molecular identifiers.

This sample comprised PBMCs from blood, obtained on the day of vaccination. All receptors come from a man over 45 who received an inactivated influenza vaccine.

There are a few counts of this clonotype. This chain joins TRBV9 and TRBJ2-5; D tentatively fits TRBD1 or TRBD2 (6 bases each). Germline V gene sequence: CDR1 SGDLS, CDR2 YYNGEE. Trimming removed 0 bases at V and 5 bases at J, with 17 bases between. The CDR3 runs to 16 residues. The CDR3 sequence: CASSVDKGGGGETQYF. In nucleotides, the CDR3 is TGTGCCAGCAGCGTAGATAAGGGGGGAGGAGGGGAGACCCAGTACTTC.

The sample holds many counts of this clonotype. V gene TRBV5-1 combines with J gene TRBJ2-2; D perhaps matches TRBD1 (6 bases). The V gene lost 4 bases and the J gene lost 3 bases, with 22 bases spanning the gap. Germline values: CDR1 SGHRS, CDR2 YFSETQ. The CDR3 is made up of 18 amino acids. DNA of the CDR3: TGCGCCAGCAGCACGCGGCCTGGGGGACACCCCTACACCGGGGAGCTGTTTTTT. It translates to CASSTRPGGHPYTGELFF.

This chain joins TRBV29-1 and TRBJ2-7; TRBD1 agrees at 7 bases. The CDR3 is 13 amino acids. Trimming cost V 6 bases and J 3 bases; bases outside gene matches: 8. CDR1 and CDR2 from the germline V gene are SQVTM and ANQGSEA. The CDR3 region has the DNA TGCAGCGTCGGATTGGGACAGAACTACGAGCAGTACTTC. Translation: CSVGLGQNYEQYF.

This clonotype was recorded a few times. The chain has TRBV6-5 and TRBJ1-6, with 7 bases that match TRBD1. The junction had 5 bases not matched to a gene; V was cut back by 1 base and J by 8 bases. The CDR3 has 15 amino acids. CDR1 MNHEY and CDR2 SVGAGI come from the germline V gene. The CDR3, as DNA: TGTGCCAGCAGTTACTGGGGACAGACTTATTCACCCCTCCACTTT. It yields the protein CASSYWGQTYSPLHF.

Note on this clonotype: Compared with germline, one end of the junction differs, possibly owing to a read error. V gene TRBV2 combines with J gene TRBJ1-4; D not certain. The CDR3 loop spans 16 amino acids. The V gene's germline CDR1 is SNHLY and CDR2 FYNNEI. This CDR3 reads CASSEGPARANEKLFF. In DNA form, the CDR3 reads TGTGCCAGCAGCGAAGGCCCCGCTCGGGCTAATGAAAAACTGTTTTTT.

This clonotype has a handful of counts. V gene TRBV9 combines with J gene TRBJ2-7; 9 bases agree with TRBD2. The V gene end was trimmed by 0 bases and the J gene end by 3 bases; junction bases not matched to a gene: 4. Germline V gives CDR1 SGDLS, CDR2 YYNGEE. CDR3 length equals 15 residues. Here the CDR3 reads CASSVGSGSYYEQYF. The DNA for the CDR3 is TGTGCCAGCAGCGTAGGTAGCGGGAGTTACTACGAGCAGTACTTC.

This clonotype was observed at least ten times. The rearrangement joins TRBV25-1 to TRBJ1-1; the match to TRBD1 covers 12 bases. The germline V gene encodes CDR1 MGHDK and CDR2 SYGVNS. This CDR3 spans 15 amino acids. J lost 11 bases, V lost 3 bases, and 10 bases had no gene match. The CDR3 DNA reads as TGTGCCAGCAGTGATCAAGGGACAGGGGGCAATGGCGCTTTCTTT. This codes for CASSDQGTGGNGAFF.

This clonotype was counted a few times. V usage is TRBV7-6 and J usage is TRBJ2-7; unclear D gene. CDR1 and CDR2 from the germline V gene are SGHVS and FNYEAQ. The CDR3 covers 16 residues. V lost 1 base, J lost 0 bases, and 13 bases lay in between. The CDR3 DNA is TGTGCCAGCAGCTTAGGAACGGATCTGAGCTCCTACGAGCAGTACTTC. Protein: CASSLGTDLSSYEQYF.

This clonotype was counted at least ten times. CDR3 sequence reads: CAWSYPNTEAFF. In nucleotides, the CDR3 is TGTGCCTGGAGTTACCCTAACACTGAAGCTTTCTTT. V is TRBV30 and J is TRBJ1-1; D ambiguous. The CDR3 spans 12 residues. Trimming left V 2 bases short and J 2 bases short, with 6 bases between. CDR1 and CDR2 (germline): GTSNPN, SVGIG (reference sequence).

DNA of the CDR3: TGTGCCAGCAGCCGCTACGGACAGGCCCTACAAGAGACCCAGTACTTC. Protein: CASSRYGQALQETQYF. The chain combines TRBV5-6 with TRBJ2-5; 7 nucleotides match TRBD1. Unmatched junction bases numbered 11, after V lost 4 bases and J lost 2 bases. Germline lookup yields CDR1 SGHDT and CDR2 YYEEEE. The CDR3 length is 16 residues.

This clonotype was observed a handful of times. The CDR3 nucleotides are TGTGCCAGCAGCCAAGAAGCGGACCCGGGGGAGACCCAGTACTTC. As protein: CASSQEADPGETQYF. The V gene is TRBV3-1, the J gene TRBJ2-5; tentative D call: TRBD2 (5 bases). The V end lost 0 bases, the J end lost 5 bases, and 13 bases lay between the germline ends. The CDR3 spans 15 residues. Germline V CDR1 and CDR2: LGHDT, YNNKEL (reference sequence).

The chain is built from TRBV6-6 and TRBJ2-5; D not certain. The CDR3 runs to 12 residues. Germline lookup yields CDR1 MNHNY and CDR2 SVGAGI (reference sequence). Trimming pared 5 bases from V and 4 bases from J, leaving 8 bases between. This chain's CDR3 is CASSRMGETQYF. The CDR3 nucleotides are TGTGCCAGCAGTCGAATGGGAGAGACCCAGTACTTC.

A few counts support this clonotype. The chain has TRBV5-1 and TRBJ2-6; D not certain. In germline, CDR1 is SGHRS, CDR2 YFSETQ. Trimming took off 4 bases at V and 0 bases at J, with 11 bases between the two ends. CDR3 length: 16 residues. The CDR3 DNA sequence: TGCGCCAGCAGCCCCCCAGGCAACTCTGGGGCCAACGTCCTGACTTTC. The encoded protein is CASSPPGNSGANVLTF.

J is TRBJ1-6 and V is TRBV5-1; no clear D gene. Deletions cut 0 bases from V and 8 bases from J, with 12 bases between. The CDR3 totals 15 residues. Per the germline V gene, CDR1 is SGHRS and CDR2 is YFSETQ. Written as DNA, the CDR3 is TGCGCCAGCAGCTTGGCCGGAACCAAATATTCACCCCTCCACTTT. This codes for CASSLAGTKYSPLHF.

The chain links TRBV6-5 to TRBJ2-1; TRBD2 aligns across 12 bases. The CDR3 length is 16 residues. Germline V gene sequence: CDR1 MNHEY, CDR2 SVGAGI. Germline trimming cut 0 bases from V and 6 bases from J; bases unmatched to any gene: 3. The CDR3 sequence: CASSYSGLAGSNEQFF. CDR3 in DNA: TGTGCCAGCAGTTACTCGGGACTAGCGGGTTCCAATGAGCAGTTCTTC.

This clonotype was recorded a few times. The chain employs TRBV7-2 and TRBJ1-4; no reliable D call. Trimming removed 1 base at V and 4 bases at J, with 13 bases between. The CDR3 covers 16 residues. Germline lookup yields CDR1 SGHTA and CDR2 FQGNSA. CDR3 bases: TGTGCCAGCAGCTTAGAGGTGTCGCAATTTAATGAAAAACTGTTTTTT. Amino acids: CASSLEVSQFNEKLFF.